Shown below are 24 T cell receptor beta chains from a single sample sequenced in a study of cytomegalovirus exposure and HLA in healthy donors. PCR used 60 Vbeta primers and 13 Jbeta primers. The protocol was immunoSEQ multiplex PCR, while the TCRdb copy is restricted to in-frame clones and leaves out a portion. The sample contains 160,000 or so clones, roughly 79% of which appear only once. The sequenced sample was PBMCs. The receptors stem from a woman in her 50s in good health and CMV-seronegative.

This clone was seen once. V is TRBV7-2 and J is TRBJ2-7; the D is unclear. V was pared by 3 bases and J by 0 bases, with 3 bases between. The CDR3 totals 12 residues. Germline values: CDR1 SGHTA, CDR2 FQGNSA. As DNA, the CDR3 is TGTGCCAGCAGCTTCAACTCCTACGAGCAGTACTTC. Its translation is CASSFNSYEQYF.

The chain joins TRBV5-6 to TRBJ2-5; 8 bases are shared with TRBD2. Germline V gives CDR1 SGHDT, CDR2 YYEEEE. V lost 9 bases, J lost 5 bases, and 15 bases stayed unmatched. This CDR3 has 15 amino acids. CDR3 in amino acids: CATFSLAGLGETQYF. DNA of the CDR3: TGTGCCACCTTCTCTTTAGCGGGATTGGGGGAGACCCAGTACTTC.

V is TRBV27 and J is TRBJ2-7, with 8 bases lining up with TRBD1. This CDR3 is 14 amino acids long. Trimming cost V 6 bases and J 2 bases; bases outside gene matches: 6. Looked up from germline, CDR1 is MNHEY and CDR2 is SMNVEV (reference sequence). As DNA, the CDR3 is TGTGCCAGCAGCCGACAGGGGCGGACCTACGAGCAGTACTTC. Translating it yields CASSRQGRTYEQYF.

The V call is TRBV7-2, the J call TRBJ2-5; weak D call: TRBD1 (6 bases). Deletions cut 5 bases from V and 7 bases from J, with 8 bases between. There are 11 residues in the CDR3. Germline CDR1 is SGHTA and CDR2 is FQGNSA. The CDR3 bases are TGTGCCAGCAGCCCACAGGGGACCCAGTACTTC. The encoded protein is CASSPQGTQYF.

The rearrangement joins TRBV7-2 to TRBJ2-3; 7 bases line up with TRBD1. Unmatched junction bases numbered 7, after V lost 5 bases and J lost 2 bases. The CDR3 contains 15 residues. Germline V CDR1 and CDR2: SGHTA, FQGNSA. The CDR3 region is CASSQDRPDTDTQYF. The CDR3 DNA is TGTGCCAGCAGCCAGGACAGGCCGGACACAGATACGCAGTATTTT.

The rearrangement links TRBV19 to TRBJ2-1; 7 nucleotides agree with TRBD2. CDR1 LNHDA and CDR2 SQIVND come from the germline V gene (reference sequence). The CDR3 runs 18 residues. After removal of 1 base from V and 1 base from J, the junction contained 10 bases not matched to a gene. The CDR3 is CASSIGGTLRGSYNEQFF. CDR3 sequence (DNA): TGTGCCAGTAGTATAGGGGGTACTCTGCGGGGGTCCTACAATGAGCAGTTCTTC.

The genes are TRBV2 and TRBJ1-1; D not resolved. This CDR3 contains 14 residues. The V end was cut by 5 bases, the J end by 5 bases, with 15 bases between. Germline assignment: CDR1 SNHLY and CDR2 FYNNEI. The CDR3 region has the DNA TGTGCCAGCAGTCCAAACGCAGGCTGGACTGAAGCTTTCTTT. Protein sequence: CASSPNAGWTEAFF.

The chain is built from TRBV5-1 and TRBJ2-3; 7 nucleotides line up with TRBD2. The germline CDR1 and CDR2 sequences are SGHRS and YFSETQ. This CDR3 region has 16 residues. Trimming removed 0 bases from V and 0 bases from J; junction bases left unmatched: 4. The CDR3 sequence: CASSLVTGGSTDTQYF. CDR3 coding DNA: TGCGCCAGCAGCTTGGTTACGGGGGGAAGCACAGATACGCAGTATTTT.

The J gene is TRBJ1-2, the V gene TRBV18, with TRBD1 as a possible D gene (6 bases). V shed 3 bases and J shed 3 bases, with 14 bases lying between them. The CDR3 length is 15 residues. From germline, CDR1 is KGHSH and CDR2 LQKENI. The DNA of the CDR3 is TGTGCCAGCTCACCCTCGGGGGGCTGGGACTATGGCTACACCTTC. Amino acids: CASSPSGGWDYGYTF.

V gene TRBV7-9 combines with J gene TRBJ1-1, with D perhaps matching TRBD1 (5 bases). Germline CDR1 SEHNR, CDR2 FQNEAQ (reference sequence). V was pared by 5 bases and J by 6 bases, with 16 bases between. There are 14 residues in the CDR3. The CDR3, as DNA: TGTGCCAGCAGCCGGGGGGGTGGGGTCTCTGAAGCTTTCTTT. Protein: CASSRGGGVSEAFF.

V and J are TRBV18 and TRBJ1-5, with TRBD1 identical over 8 bases. V was clipped by 8 bases and J by 5 bases; unmatched bases: 5. CDR3 size: 13 residues. Looked up from germline, CDR1 is KGHSH and CDR2 is LQKENI. CDR3 region: CASLRGQDQPQHF. The CDR3 bases are TGTGCCAGCCTTAGGGGACAGGATCAGCCCCAGCATTTT.

The chain links TRBV2 to TRBJ2-7; weak D call: TRBD1 (5 bases). V gave up 7 bases and J gave up 3 bases, with 19 bases separating them. CDR3 length: 15 amino acids. Germline lookup yields CDR1 SNHLY and CDR2 FYNNEI. In nucleotides, the CDR3 is TGTGCCAGCAAAGAAATCTTCCCGACAGTCTACGAGCAGTACTTC. Protein sequence: CASKEIFPTVYEQYF.

The chain uses TRBV5-4 and TRBJ1-5, with TRBD1 identical over 9 bases. The junction had 6 bases not matched to a gene; V was cut back by 4 bases and J by 4 bases. Germline assignment: CDR1 SGHNT and CDR2 YYREEE (reference sequence). This CDR3 is 15 amino acids long. CDR3 protein: CASSPTGGDNQPQHF. CDR3 coding DNA: TGTGCCAGCAGCCCCACAGGGGGCGATAATCAGCCCCAGCATTTT. Full variable domain (missing parts from reference TRBV5-4 and TRBJ1-5): ETGVTQSPTHLIKTRGQQVTLRCSSQSGHNTVSWYQQALGQGPQFIFQYYREEENGRGNFPPRFSGLQFPNYSSELNVNALELDDSALYLCASSPTGGDNQPQHFGDGTRLSIL.

The CDR3 DNA reads as TGTGCCAGCAGCCTAACGGGATCCATGACTTCGAGGGCCAACGTCCTGACTTTC. It is translated as CASSLTGSMTSRANVLTF. The chain recombines TRBV7-8 with TRBJ2-6, with D maybe TRBD2 (5 bases). The CDR3 is 18 residues long. Per the germline V gene, CDR1 is SGHVS and CDR2 is FQNEAQ. Deletions cut 5 bases from V and 5 bases from J, with 22 bases between.

The CDR3, as DNA: TGCGCCAGCAGCCGAAGCTCGGGGGGCTCTGGAAACACCATATATTTT. This codes for CASSRSSGGSGNTIYF. The gene calls are TRBV5-1 and TRBJ1-3, with D perhaps TRBD1 (5 bases). The ends were cut back, 4 bases at V and 0 bases at J, with 14 bases in the middle. The CDR3 totals 16 residues. In germline, CDR1 is SGHRS, CDR2 YFSETQ.

The chain is built from TRBV5-1 and TRBJ2-1, with 7 bases aligning to TRBD1. The J segment lost 4 bases and the V segment lost 1 base, leaving 8 bases of the junction unmatched. This CDR3 has 16 amino acids. Germline V gene lookup returns CDR1 SGHRS and CDR2 YFSETQ. The CDR3 loop reads CASSLQGQDLYNEQFF. DNA of the CDR3: TGCGCCAGCAGCTTGCAAGGACAGGACCTTTACAATGAGCAGTTCTTC. The variable domain in full, with the rest retrieved from reference TRBV5-1 and TRBJ2-1, is KAGVTQTPRYLIKTRGQQVTLSCSPISGHRSVSWYQQTPGQGLQFLFEYFSETQRNKGNFPGRFSGRQFSNSRSEMNVSTLELGDSALYLCASSLQGQDLYNEQFFGPGTRLTVL.

This clone was seen more than once but under ten times. Mismatch with germline at one junction end may stem from a read error. The chain employs TRBV7-9 and TRBJ1-5; 10 bases line up with TRBD1. CDR3 size: 14 residues. Germline V gene lookup returns CDR1 SEHNR and CDR2 FQNEAQ (reference sequence). CDR3 bases: TGTTCCAGCAGCCTGACAGGGGGCGGTCAGCCCCAGCATTTT. Its protein is CSSSLTGGGQPQHF.

The chain joins TRBV19 to TRBJ2-2, with D hard to call. The CDR3 is 13 residues long. The V gene's germline CDR1 is LNHDA and CDR2 SQIVND (reference sequence). Trimming removed 8 bases at V and 2 bases at J, with 9 bases between. CDR3 coding DNA: TGTGCCAGTGCGAGGATAAACACCGGGGAGCTGTTTTTT. Translation gives CASARINTGELFF.

The chain combines TRBV7-9 with TRBJ2-7; D is ambiguous. Germline V gene data show CDR1 as SEHNR and CDR2 as FQNEAQ (reference sequence). The V and J ends lost 5 bases and 1 base respectively, with 15 bases between them. This CDR3 is 15 amino acids long. The CDR3 DNA follows: TGTGCCAGCAGCCGACTCACAATAACTTCCTACGAGCAGTACTTC. Translated, it gives CASSRLTITSYEQYF.

The rearrangement joins TRBV7-2 to TRBJ2-7, with 12 bases lining up with TRBD1. J gave up 3 bases and V 6 bases, and 6 bases lay outside the gene matches. CDR3 size: 15 residues. Germline CDR1 and CDR2: SGHTA and FQGNSA. CDR3 DNA sequence: TGTGCCAGCAGTTCCGGGACAGGGGGCTACTACGAGCAGTACTTC. Its protein product is CASSSGTGGYYEQYF.

This clone came up a few times. The chain has TRBV7-9 and TRBJ2-2, with no clear D. From germline, CDR1 is SEHNR and CDR2 FQNEAQ (reference sequence). V lost 5 bases, J lost 4 bases, and 11 bases lay in between. The length of the CDR3 is 14 residues. CDR3 region: CASSLSFSTGELFF. Written as DNA, the CDR3 is TGTGCCAGCAGCCTCTCTTTTTCCACCGGGGAGCTGTTTTTT.

The genes are TRBV5-3 and TRBJ2-7; 9 bases match TRBD2. TRBV5-3 is filed as an ORF, its function uncertain. V was clipped by 3 bases and J by 0 bases; unmatched bases: 10. The CDR3 spans 17 residues. The CDR3 DNA follows: TGTGCCAGAAGCTCAATACTTAGCGGGGGATTCTCCTACGAGCAGTACTTC. The encoded protein is CARSSILSGGFSYEQYF.

Notes on this clone: The missing conserved phenylalanine or tryptophan at the end of this CDR3 makes a read error likely. No DNA is shown, since the ends of the CDR3 on it are uncertain; the CDR3 is the one TCRdb lists. V gene TRBV6-1 combines with J gene TRBJ1-1; TRBD1, the table's D call, lacks a check against the DNA. Germline V lookup: CDR1 MNHNS, CDR2 SASEGT. Both ends counted, the CDR3 spans 13 residues. CDR3 amino acids: CASRARDRGVTEC.

The chain is built from TRBV7-6 and TRBJ2-3; 9 nucleotides agree with TRBD2. The V gene end was trimmed by 5 bases and the J gene end by 1 base; junction bases not matched to a gene: 1. Germline V gene sequence: CDR1 SGHVS, CDR2 FNYEAQ. CDR3 length: 14 residues. In DNA, the CDR3 is TGTGCCAGCAGCCGGACTAGCGGCACAGATACGCAGTATTTT. Translated, it gives CASSRTSGTDTQYF.